A single sample gave rise to the 3 T cell receptor beta chains below, sequenced in a study of T cells after yellow fever vaccination. TCRdb fed the 5' RACE reads into MiXCR, producing one record per CDR3 protein. In the table there are hundreds of thousands of distinct CDR3 sequences, 15% to 20% of which are singletons. The sequencing used PBMCs, collected before the yellow fever booster vaccination. The receptors come from a man aged 18 to 29 who received the YFV17D yellow fever vaccine.

V is TRBV7-2 and J is TRBJ2-7, with 8 bases fitting TRBD1. CDR1 and CDR2 from the germline V gene are SGHTA and FQGNSA. The junction had 6 bases not matched to a gene; V was cut back by 4 bases and J by 1 base. The CDR3 runs 15 residues. For the CDR3, the DNA is TGTGCCAGCAGCTACGGACAGGGCACGTCCTACGAGCAGTACTTC. Amino acid sequence: CASSYGQGTSYEQYF.

V and J are TRBV5-1 and TRBJ2-5; 13 nucleotides align to TRBD2. After removal of 4 bases from V and 1 base from J, the junction contained 4 bases not matched to a gene. Germline assignment: CDR1 SGHRS and CDR2 YFSETQ. The CDR3 is 16 residues long. CDR3: CASSRLAGGLQETQYF. For the CDR3, the DNA is TGCGCCAGCAGCAGACTAGCGGGGGGCCTCCAAGAGACCCAGTACTTC.

This chain uses TRBV5-1 with TRBJ1-2; D possibly corresponds to TRBD1 (5 bases). The CDR3 extends over 14 amino acids. V lost 9 bases and J 1 base, leaving 16 bases between the germline ends. Germline V gene data show CDR1 as SGHRS and CDR2 as YFSETQ. CDR3 DNA: TGCGCCACCAAAGACAGCCACCTTAACTATGGCTACACCTTC. Protein sequence: CATKDSHLNYGYTF. Drawing the rest from reference TRBV5-1 and TRBJ1-2, the complete variable domain is KAGVTQTPRYLIKTRGQQVTLSCSPISGHRSVSWYQQTPGQGLQFLFEYFSETQRNKGNFPGRFSGRQFSNSRSEMNVSTLELGDSALYLCATKDSHLNYGYTFGSGTRLTVV.